This entry features one T cell receptor beta chain sequence. Its antigen is not known. This sample was taken from a study of T cell responses to AZD1222 COVID-19 vaccine. Notes on the study in general: Nearly half of spike-specific TCRs reportedly target variant regions that are unmutated in the B.1.351 and B.1.1.7 variants. A mostly white British donor set with more females was recruited, and clonal diversity was possibly underestimated.

Profiling relied on immunoSEQ multiplex PCR, and the TCRdb table lists in-frame clones only, not all of them. The repertoire holds some 98,000 clones, with roughly 80% as singletons. The sample consisted of peripheral blood, taken 28 days after the second AZD1222 dose. The receptor comes from an adult who received the AZD1222 COVID-19 vaccine.

CDR3 protein: CASSQEARGSEAFF. CDR3 DNA: TGTGCCAGCAGCCAAGAGGCGCGGGGCAGTGAAGCTTTCTTT. The V and J genes are TRBV3-1 (or the pseudogene TRBV3-2) and TRBJ1-1, with D possibly matching TRBD1 (5 bases). Trimming removed 0 bases at V and 7 bases at J, with 12 bases between. Germline V gene sequence: CDR1 LGHDT, CDR2 YNNKEL (reference sequence). The CDR3 has 14 amino acids.